Sequencing of this T cell receptor beta chain was carried out in a study of T-cell memory formation after mild COVID-19. Study-level results: Clones that contracted from day 15 to 85 had balanced CD4/CD8; later expanders were CD4+ biased.

Concerning this clonotype: Its antigen is still unknown.

The CDR3 consists of 11 residues. Germline V lookup: CDR1 KGHDR, CDR2 SFDVKD. V was clipped by 7 bases and J by 7 bases, with 7 bases between them. Constant-segment primers served in 5'RACE that generated TCR alpha and TCR beta cDNA libraries bearing sample barcodes and UMIs. TCRdb processed the 5' RACE reads anew with MiXCR; each CDR3 protein has one entry. The sample has 470,000 or so distinct CDR3 sequences; roughly 20% are singletons. V and J are TRBV24-1 and TRBJ2-1, with a tentative D call TRBD2 (6 bases). This TCR was recovered from an adult woman who had mild COVID-19 (a few samples of this study predate the infection). Cell type and time point are not known. Source material: PBMCs or a T cell subset sorted from them (not recorded which). CDR3 loop: CATREGNEQFF. The CDR3 region has the DNA TGTGCCACCAGGGAGGGTAATGAGCAGTTCTTC.